The entry that follows covers one T cell receptor beta chain sequence. Its antigen remains undetermined. No clone much larger than this one lies a single base away; base qualities are absent. Enrolling through a virtual design, the prospective study's participants ranged in age from roughly 18 to 90 years and lived across more than 20 United States geographic areas. In the prospective study, participants were assigned to cohorts based on the clinical history participants reported in a screening survey and a study questionnaire. ImmuneRACE Cohort 3 recovered participants were defined by two consecutive negative NP/OP PCR tests, healthcare professional clearance, or symptom resolution. In the prospective study, mobile phlebotomists collected whole blood, serum and a nasopharyngeal or oropharyngeal swab from each participant. Over an approximately 2-month period, participants in the prospective study had the option of providing additional blood draws and questionnaires. Prospective study blood samples were shipped either frozen or at room temperature before DNA extraction.

In the germline V gene, CDR1 corresponds to MNHNS and CDR2 to SASEGT. V and J are truncated by 2 bases and 2 bases respectively, leaving an intervening sequence of 12 bases. The CDR3, cysteine through phenylalanine, is 15 amino acids long. Just the 45-base CDR3 DNA is kept, in frame starting at base 1. This specimen comes from a study of blood T cell repertoires in COVID-19 (dated by TCRdb to about 2020). For the wider study: Samples from collaborators originated in the United States, Italy and Spain and spanned both the acute and convalescent phases of COVID-19. The prospective study material was composed of cDNA or gDNA derived from T cells, B-cell-depleted T cells, or PBMCs. Deeply sampled blood TCRbeta repertoires from subjects exposed to, actively infected with, or recovered from COVID-19 were included in the dataset. A freely available public database, intended as a resource for researchers studying the immune response to SARS-CoV-2, is where the repertoires were released. A de-identified subject ID, COVID-19 status, age in years and sex were almost always included in the sample metadata. Samples were obtained from the ongoing ImmuneRACE study (first 160 participants) and from about 1,300 subjects provided by 6 global collaborators. HLA class I and class II types, where available, came from metadata supplied by the sample provider rather than from assay-based typing. Overall results and qualifications from the work: The quantity of clinical and demographic metadata differed by source and by participant and was supplied without curation.

TCRbeta CDR3 regions were amplified from genomic DNA by means of the immunoSEQ Assay, a bias-controlled multiplex PCR. The original methods were these. Within the assay, amplification of reference gene primers was used to estimate how many nucleated cells each sample contained. To quantify the absolute abundance of each unique TCRbeta CDR3 rearrangement, sequence reads were collapsed and filtered. For each sample, productive Simpson clonality was calculated as the square root of Simpson's diversity index over productive rearrangements. TCRdb provides this immuneACCESS table in a form limited to in-frame rearrangements. Some clones are lacking; in checked studies, under half of them reflect an unresolved V gene, and why the rest are absent is not known. V, J and clone size were drawn from that table, and D and trimming were deduced from the DNA. Present in this sample are fewer than 200,000 clones, 75% to 85% of which were seen just once. Jointly, the top ten make up approximately 14% of the sample.

This receptor chain uses TRBV6-1 and TRBJ2-5; TRBD1 is a weak D gene call, 5 bases matching. The TCR was taken from a man aged 45-65 years who had recovered from COVID-19. Source material: PBMCs or T cells enriched from blood (not recorded which). The CDR3 region reads CASSEYGRDQETQYF. The sequenced DNA: TGTGCCAGCAGTGAATATGGCAGGGATCAAGAGACCCAGTACTTC.